The 2 T cell receptor beta chains below were found in one sample sequenced in a study of T cells in Graves' hyperthyroidism and ophthalmopathy. It was RNA transcripts that yielded the amplified TCR beta CDR3 regions. HTBI primers drove first-round RT-PCR of the TCR CDR3. TCRdb re-called the multiplex PCR reads with MiXCR, one entry per CDR3 protein. Among roughly 710,000 distinct CDR3 sequences listed, 30% to 40% were seen once. Sequencing was carried out using blood. The receptors originated from a woman in her forties with Graves' hyperthyroidism.

The genes are TRBV20-1 and TRBJ1-2, with D perhaps TRBD1 (6 bases). Germline V gene data show CDR1 as DFQATT and CDR2 as SNEGSKA (reference sequence). The V end was cut by 2 bases, the J end by 8 bases, with 9 bases between. This CDR3 is 11 amino acids long. CDR3 amino acids: CSARPGVGYTF. As DNA, the CDR3 is TGCAGTGCTAGACCAGGGGTAGGCTACACCTTC.

This clonotype appeared a few times. The chain joins TRBV14 to TRBJ2-7, with a weak D call TRBD1 (5 bases). The germline V gene has CDR1 SGHDN and CDR2 FVKESK. V lost 0 bases, J lost 4 bases, and 19 bases lay in between. The CDR3 length is 17 residues. The CDR3: CASSQEGGQRVEYEQYF. DNA of the CDR3: TGTGCCAGCAGCCAAGAAGGTGGACAACGGGTTGAATACGAGCAGTACTTC.